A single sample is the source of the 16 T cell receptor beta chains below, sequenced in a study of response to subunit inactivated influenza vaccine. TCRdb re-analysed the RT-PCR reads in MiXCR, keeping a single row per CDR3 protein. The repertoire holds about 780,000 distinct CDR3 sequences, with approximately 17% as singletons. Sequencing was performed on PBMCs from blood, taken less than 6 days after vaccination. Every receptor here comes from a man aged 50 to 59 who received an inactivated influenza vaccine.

This CDR3 is CASSRSSGRDQETQYF. The CDR3 DNA is TGTGCCAGCAGTCGATCTAGCGGGAGAGACCAAGAGACCCAGTACTTC. The rearrangement links TRBV13 to TRBJ2-5; the match to TRBD2 covers 10 bases. The ends lost 6 bases at V and 0 bases at J; junction bases unmatched: 7. The CDR3 is 16 residues long. Per germline, CDR1 PRHDT and CDR2 FYEKMQ (reference sequence).

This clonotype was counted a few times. The CDR3 spells CASSEGSGRKAGELFF. The CDR3 nucleotides read TGTGCCAGCAGTGAGGGTAGCGGGAGAAAGGCCGGGGAGCTGTTTTTT. This sequence joins TRBV25-1 and TRBJ2-2, with 9 bases identical to TRBD2. There are 16 residues in the CDR3. The junction had 8 bases not matched to a gene; V was cut back by 3 bases and J by 6 bases. Germline V gene data show CDR1 as MGHDK and CDR2 as SYGVNS.

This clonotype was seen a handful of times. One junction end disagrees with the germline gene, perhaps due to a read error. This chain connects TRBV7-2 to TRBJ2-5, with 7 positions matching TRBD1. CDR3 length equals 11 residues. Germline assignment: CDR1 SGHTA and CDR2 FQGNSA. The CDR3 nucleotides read TGTGCCAGCAGCATAACAGGGGCCTCGTTCTTC. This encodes CASSITGASFF.

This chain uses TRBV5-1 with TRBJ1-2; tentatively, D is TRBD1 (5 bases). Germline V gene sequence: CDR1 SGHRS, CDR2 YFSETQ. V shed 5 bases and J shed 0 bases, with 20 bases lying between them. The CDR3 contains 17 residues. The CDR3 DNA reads TGCGCCAGCAGGGCCCAGGCGGGGCAGTTTACTAACTATGGCTACACCTTC. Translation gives CASRAQAGQFTNYGYTF. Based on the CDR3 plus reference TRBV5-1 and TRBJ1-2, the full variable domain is KAGVTQTPRYLIKTRGQQVTLSCSPISGHRSVSWYQQTPGQGLQFLFEYFSETQRNKGNFPGRFSGRQFSNSRSEMNVSTLELGDSALYLCASRAQAGQFTNYGYTFGSGTRLTVV.

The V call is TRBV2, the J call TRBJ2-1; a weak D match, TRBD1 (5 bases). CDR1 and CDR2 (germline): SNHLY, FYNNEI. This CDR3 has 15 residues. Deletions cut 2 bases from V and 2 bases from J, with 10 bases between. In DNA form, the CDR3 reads TGTGCCAGCAGTGAACTTGCAGGGCCCTACAATGAGCAGTTCTTC. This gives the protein CASSELAGPYNEQFF.

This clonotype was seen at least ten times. The CDR3 coding sequence is TGTGCCAGCAGCTTATCCCTAAGGGAGACCCAGTACTTC. It specifies CASSLSLRETQYF. The V gene is TRBV5-4, the J gene TRBJ2-5; D gene ambiguous. Germline V gene lookup returns CDR1 SGHNT and CDR2 YYREEE (reference sequence). V was cut by 2 bases and J by 5 bases, with 10 bases left in between. The CDR3 sequence is 13 residues long.

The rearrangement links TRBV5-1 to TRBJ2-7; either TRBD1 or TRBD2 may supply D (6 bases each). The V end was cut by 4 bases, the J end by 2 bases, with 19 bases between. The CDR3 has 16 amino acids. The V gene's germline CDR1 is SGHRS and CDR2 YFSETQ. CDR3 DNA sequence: TGCGCCAGCAGCATGCGTCGGGGGCCCGGGGCCTACGAGCAGTACTTC. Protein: CASSMRRGPGAYEQYF.

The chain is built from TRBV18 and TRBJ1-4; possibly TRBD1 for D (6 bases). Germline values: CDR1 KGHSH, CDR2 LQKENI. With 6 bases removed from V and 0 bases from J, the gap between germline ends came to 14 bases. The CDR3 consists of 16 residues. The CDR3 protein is CASSQLTGPTNEKLFF. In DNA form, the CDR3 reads TGTGCCAGCTCTCAATTGACAGGTCCAACTAATGAAAAACTGTTTTTT. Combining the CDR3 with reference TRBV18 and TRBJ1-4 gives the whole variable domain NAGVMQNPRHLVRRRGQEARLRCSPMKGHSHVYWYRQLPEEGLKFMVYLQKENIIDESGMPKERFSAEFPKEGPSILRIQQVVRGDSAAYFCASSQLTGPTNEKLFFGSGTQLSVL.

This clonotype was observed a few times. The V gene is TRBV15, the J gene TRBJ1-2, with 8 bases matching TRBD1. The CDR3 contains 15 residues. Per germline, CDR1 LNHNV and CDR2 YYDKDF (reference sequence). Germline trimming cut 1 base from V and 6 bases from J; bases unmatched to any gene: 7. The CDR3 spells CATSRGWTGIDGYTF. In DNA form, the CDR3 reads TGTGCCACCAGCAGAGGGTGGACAGGGATCGATGGCTACACCTTC.

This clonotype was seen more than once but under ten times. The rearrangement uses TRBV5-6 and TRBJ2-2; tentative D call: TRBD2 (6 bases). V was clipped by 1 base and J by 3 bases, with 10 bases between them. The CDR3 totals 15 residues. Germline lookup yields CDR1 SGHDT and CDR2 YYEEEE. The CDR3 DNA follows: TGTGCCAGCAGCTTGTTACTAGCCGACACCGGGGAGCTGTTTTTT. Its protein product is CASSLLLADTGELFF.

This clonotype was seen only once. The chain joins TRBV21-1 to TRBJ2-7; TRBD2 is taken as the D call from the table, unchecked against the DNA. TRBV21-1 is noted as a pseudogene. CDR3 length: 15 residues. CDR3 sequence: CANIITTRRVYEQYF. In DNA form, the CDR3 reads TGTGCCAACATCATAACGACACGGAGGGTCTACGAGCAGTACTTC.

CDR3 nucleotide sequence: TGTGCCAGCAGCTTAATAGGACAGGGGCGATCCTACGAGCAGTACTTC. Encoded protein: CASSLIGQGRSYEQYF. V is TRBV7-9 and J is TRBJ2-7, with 9 bases identical to TRBD1. The CDR3 has 16 amino acids. J gave up 1 base and V 2 bases, and 6 bases lay outside the gene matches. Germline values: CDR1 SEHNR, CDR2 FQNEAQ (reference sequence).

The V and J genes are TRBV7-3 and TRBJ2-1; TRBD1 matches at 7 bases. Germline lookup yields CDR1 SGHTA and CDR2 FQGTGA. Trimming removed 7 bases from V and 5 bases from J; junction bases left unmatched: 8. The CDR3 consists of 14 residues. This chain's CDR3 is CASTLTGLHNEQFF. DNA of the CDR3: TGTGCCAGCACGCTGACAGGGCTACACAATGAGCAGTTCTTC.

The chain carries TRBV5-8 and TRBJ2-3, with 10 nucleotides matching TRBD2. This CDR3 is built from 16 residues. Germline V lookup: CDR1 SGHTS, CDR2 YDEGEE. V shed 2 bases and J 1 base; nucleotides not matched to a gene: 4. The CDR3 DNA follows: TGTGCCAGCAGCTTTTTCGGGACTAGCGGCACAGATACGCAGTATTTT. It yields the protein CASSFFGTSGTDTQYF.

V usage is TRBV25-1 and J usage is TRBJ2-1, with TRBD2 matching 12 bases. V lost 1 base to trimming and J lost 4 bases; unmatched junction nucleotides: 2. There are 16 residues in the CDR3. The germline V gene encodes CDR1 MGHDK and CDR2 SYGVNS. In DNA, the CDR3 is TGTGCCAGCAGTGAATTGACTAGCGGGAGTTACAATGAGCAGTTCTTC. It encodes CASSELTSGSYNEQFF.

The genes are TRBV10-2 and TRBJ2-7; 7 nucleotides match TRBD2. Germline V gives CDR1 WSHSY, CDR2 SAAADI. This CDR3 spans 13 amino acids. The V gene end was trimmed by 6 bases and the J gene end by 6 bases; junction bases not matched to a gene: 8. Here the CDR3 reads CASRTGGQAEQYF. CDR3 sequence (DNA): TGCGCCAGCAGGACGGGGGGTCAAGCCGAGCAGTACTTC.